This is a list of T cell receptor beta chains from one sample in a study of blood T cell repertoires in COVID-19. The data were produced by immunoSEQ multiplex PCR, yet TCRdb's version contains in-frame clones alone and is incomplete. The sample gives 65,000 to 90,000 clones, about 88% of which show up once; 8% to 9.5% is in the top ten. Sequencing was carried out using peripheral blood. These TCRs come from a man aged 50 or older with acute or convalescent COVID-19. CDR3s include the opening cysteine and the closing phenylalanine or tryptophan. A D gene is named only where the DNA matches it firmly. Only some rows state a clone size, as once, few, many or a class for expanded clones.

J: TRBJ1-2
size: .
V: TRBV4-2
D: .
CDR3: CASSQGTRGNSYGYTF
DNA: TGTGCCAGCAGCCAAGGAACGAGGGGGAACTCCTATGGCTACACCTTC

J: TRBJ1-2
size: .
V: TRBV5-1
D: .
CDR3: CASNDPDRPANYGYTF
DNA: TGCGCCAGCAACGATCCGGACAGACCCGCTAACTATGGCTACACCTTC

J: TRBJ2-2
size: .
V: TRBV11-2
D: .
CDR3: CASSLMGQAGELFF
DNA: TGTGCCAGCAGCTTAATGGGGCAGGCCGGGGAGCTGTTTTTT

J: TRBJ1-2
size: .
V: TRBV30
D: TRBD1
CDR3: CAWGLQGQYGYTF
DNA: TGTGCCTGGGGCCTCCAGGGACAGTATGGCTACACCTTC

J: TRBJ2-5
size: .
V: TRBV30
D: .
CDR3: CAWSVRRVQETQYF
DNA: TGTGCCTGGAGTGTAAGGCGGGTCCAAGAGACCCAGTACTTC

J: TRBJ1-2
size: once
V: TRBV10-3
D: .
CDR3: CAIYLPGGTNYGYTF
DNA: TGTGCCATTTACCTTCCTGGAGGCACTAACTATGGCTACACCTTC

J: TRBJ2-5
size: .
V: TRBV2
D: TRBD1
CDR3: CASSADREETQYF
DNA: TGTGCCAGCAGTGCCGACAGGGAAGAGACCCAGTACTTC

J: TRBJ1-3
size: .
V: TRBV13
D: TRBD1
CDR3: CASSPPNRGDTIYF
DNA: TGTGCCAGCAGCCCCCCAAACAGGGGAGACACCATATATTTT

J: TRBJ2-7
size: .
V: TRBV30
D: .
CDR3: CAWSVLGTTQYF
DNA: TGTGCCTGGAGTGTCCTCGGGACAACACAGTACTTC

J: TRBJ1-1
size: once
V: TRBV10-3
D: .
CDR3: CAIAQGTNTEAFF
DNA: TGTGCCATCGCACAGGGCACGAACACTGAAGCTTTCTTT

J: TRBJ2-7
size: once
V: TRBV25-1
D: TRBD1
CDR3: CASRGGGYEQYF
DNA: TGTGCCAGCAGAGGGGGCGGGTACGAGCAGTACTTC

J: TRBJ2-1
size: .
V: TRBV5-1
D: .
CDR3: CASSFSPVSGYNEQFF
DNA: TGCGCCAGCAGCTTTTCCCCGGTGTCAGGCTACAATGAGCAGTTCTTC

J: TRBJ1-5
size: .
V: TRBV9
D: .
CDR3: CASSGGYSNQPQHF
DNA: TGTGCCAGCAGTGGGGGGTATAGCAATCAGCCCCAGCATTTT